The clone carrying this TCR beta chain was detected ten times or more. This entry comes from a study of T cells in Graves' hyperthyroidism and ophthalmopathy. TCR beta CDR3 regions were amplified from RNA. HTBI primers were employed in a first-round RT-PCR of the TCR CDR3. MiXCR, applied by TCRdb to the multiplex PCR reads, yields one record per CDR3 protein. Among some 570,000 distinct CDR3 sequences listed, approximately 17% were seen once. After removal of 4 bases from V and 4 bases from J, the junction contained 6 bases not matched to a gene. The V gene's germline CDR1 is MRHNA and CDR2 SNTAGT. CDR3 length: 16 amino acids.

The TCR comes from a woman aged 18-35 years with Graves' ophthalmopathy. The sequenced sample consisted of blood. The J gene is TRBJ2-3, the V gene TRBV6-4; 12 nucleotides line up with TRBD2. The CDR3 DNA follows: TGTGCCAGCAGTGCCTCGGGACTAGCGGGCGCAGATACGCAGTATTTT. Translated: CASSASGLAGADTQYF.